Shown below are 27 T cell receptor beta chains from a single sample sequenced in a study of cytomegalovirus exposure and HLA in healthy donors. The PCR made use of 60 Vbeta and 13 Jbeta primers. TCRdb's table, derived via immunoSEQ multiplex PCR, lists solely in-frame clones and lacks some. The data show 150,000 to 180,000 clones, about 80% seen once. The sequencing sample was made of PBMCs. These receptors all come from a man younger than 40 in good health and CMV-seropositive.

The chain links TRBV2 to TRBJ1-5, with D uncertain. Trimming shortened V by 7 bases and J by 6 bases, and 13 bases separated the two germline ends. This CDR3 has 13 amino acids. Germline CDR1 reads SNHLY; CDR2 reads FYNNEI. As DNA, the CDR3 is TGTGCCAGCAACTCGAGGGTTGGTCAGCCCCAGCATTTT. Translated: CASNSRVGQPQHF.

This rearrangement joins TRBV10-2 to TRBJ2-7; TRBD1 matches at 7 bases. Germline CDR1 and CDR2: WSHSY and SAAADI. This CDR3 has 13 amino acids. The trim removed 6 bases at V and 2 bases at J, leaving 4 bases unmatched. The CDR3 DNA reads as TGCGCCAGCAGACGGGGACAGACCTACGAGCAGTACTTC. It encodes CASRRGQTYEQYF.

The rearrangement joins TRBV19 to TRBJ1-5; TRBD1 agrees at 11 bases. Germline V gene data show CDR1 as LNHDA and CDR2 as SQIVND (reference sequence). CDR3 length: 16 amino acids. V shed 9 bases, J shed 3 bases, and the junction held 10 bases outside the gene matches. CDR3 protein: CASRTGGWSDNQPQHF. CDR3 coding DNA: TGTGCCAGCAGGACAGGGGGCTGGAGTGACAATCAGCCCCAGCATTTT. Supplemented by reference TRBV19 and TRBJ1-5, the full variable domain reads DGGITQSPKYLFRKEGQNVTLSCEQNLNHDAMYWYRQDPGQGLRLIYYSQIVNDFQKGDIAEGYSVSREKKESFPLTVTSAQKNPTAFYLCASRTGGWSDNQPQHFGDGTRLSIL.

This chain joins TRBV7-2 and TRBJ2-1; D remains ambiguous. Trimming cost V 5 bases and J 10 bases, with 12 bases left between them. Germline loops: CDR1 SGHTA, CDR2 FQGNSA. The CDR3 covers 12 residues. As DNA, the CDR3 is TGTGCCAGCAGCGCCGCTCGGTGGGAGCAGTTCTTC. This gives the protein CASSAARWEQFF. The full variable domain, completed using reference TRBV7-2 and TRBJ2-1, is GAGVSQSPSNKVTEKGKDVELRCDPISGHTALYWYRQSLGQGLEFLIYFQGNSAPDKSGLPSDRFSAERTGGSVSTLTIQRTQQEDSAVYLCASSAARWEQFFGPGTRLTVL.

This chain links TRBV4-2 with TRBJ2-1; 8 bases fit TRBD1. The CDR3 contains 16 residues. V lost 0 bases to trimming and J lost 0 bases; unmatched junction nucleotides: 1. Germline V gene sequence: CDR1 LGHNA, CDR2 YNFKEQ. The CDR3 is CASSQEGQGSYNEQFF. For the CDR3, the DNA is TGTGCCAGCAGCCAAGAAGGACAGGGCTCCTACAATGAGCAGTTCTTC.

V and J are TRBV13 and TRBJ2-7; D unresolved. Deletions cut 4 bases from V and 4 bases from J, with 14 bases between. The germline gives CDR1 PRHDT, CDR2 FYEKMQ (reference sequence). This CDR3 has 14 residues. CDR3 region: CASSYRTSEYEQYF. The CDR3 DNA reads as TGTGCCAGCAGCTACAGAACATCAGAGTACGAGCAGTACTTC.

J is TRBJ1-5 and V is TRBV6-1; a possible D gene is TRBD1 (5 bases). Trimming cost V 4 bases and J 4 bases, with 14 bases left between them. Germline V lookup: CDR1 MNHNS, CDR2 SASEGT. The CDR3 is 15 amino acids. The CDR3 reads CASSANRNRNQPQHF. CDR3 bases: TGTGCCAGCAGTGCCAACAGGAACCGAAATCAGCCCCAGCATTTT.

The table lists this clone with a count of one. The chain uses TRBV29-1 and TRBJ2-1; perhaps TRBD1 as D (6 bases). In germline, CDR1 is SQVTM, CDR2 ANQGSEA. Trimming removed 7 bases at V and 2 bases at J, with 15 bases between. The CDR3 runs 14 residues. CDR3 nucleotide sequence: TGCAGCGGAGACCCTGGGGGCACCTACAATGAGCAGTTCTTC. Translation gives CSGDPGGTYNEQFF.

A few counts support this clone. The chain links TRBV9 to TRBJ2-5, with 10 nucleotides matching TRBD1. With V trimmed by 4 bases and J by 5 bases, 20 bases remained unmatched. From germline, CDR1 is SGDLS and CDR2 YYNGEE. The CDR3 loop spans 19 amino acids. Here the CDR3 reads CASSPRPGTGELWSETQYF. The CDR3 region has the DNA TGTGCCAGCAGCCCCCGTCCCGGGACAGGGGAACTATGGTCGGAGACCCAGTACTTC.

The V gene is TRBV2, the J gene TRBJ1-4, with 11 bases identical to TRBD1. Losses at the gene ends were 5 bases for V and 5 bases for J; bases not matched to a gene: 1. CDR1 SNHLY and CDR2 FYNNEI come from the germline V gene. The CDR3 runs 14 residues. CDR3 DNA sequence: TGTGCCAGCAGTTGGGACAGGGGGAATGAAAAACTGTTTTTT. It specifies CASSWDRGNEKLFF. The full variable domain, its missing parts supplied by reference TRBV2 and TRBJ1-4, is EPEVTQTPSHQVTQMGQEVILRCVPISNHLYFYWYRQILGQKVEFLVSFYNNEISEKSEIFDDQFSVERPDGSNFTLKIRSTKLEDSAMYFCASSWDRGNEKLFFGSGTQLSVL.

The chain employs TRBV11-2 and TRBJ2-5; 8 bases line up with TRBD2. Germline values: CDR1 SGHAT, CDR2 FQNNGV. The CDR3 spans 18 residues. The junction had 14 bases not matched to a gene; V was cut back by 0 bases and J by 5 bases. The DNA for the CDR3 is TGTGCCAGCAGCTTAGATCGCCCAGCGGGAGTACTAGGGGAGACCCAGTACTTC. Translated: CASSLDRPAGVLGETQYF. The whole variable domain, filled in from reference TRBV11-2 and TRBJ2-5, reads EAGVAQSPRYKIIEKRQSVAFWCNPISGHATLYWYQQILGQGPKLLIQFQNNGVVDDSQLPKDRFSAERLKGVDSTLKIQPAKLEDSAVYLCASSLDRPAGVLGETQYFGPGTRLLVL.

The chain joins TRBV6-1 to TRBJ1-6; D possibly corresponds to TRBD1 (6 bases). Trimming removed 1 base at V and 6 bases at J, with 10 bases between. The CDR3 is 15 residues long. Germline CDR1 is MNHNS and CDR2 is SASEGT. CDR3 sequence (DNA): TGTGCCAGCAGTGAAGTTCAGGGGACTAATTCACCCCTCCACTTT. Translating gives CASSEVQGTNSPLHF.

The CDR3 spells CASSFGQGVTEAFF. The CDR3 coding sequence is TGTGCCAGCAGTTTCGGACAGGGGGTCACTGAAGCTTTCTTT. The chain combines TRBV27 with TRBJ1-1; 10 positions agree with TRBD1. The junction had 2 bases not matched to a gene; V was cut back by 3 bases and J by 4 bases. This CDR3 is 14 amino acids long. Germline assignment: CDR1 MNHEY and CDR2 SMNVEV (reference sequence).

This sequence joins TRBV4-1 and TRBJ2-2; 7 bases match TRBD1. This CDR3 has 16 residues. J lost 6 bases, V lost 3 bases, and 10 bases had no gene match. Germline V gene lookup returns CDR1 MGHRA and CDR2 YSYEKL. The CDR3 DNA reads TGCGCCAGCAGCCACCCCGGGACAGTATACCCCGGGGAGCTGTTTTTT. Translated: CASSHPGTVYPGELFF.

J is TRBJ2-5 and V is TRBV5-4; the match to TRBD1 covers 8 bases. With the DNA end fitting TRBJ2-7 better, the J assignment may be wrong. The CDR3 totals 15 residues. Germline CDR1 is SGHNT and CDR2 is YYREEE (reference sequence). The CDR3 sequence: CASSLGSGQVYEQYF. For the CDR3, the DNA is TGTGCCAGCAGCTTGGGATCGGGACAGGTTTACGAGCAGTACTTC.

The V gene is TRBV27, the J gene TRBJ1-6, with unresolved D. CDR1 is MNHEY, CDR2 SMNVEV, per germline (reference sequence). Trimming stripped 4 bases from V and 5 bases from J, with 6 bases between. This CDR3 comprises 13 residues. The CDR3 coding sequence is TGTGCCAGCAGTTACACAGATAATTCACCCCTCCACTTT. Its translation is CASSYTDNSPLHF.

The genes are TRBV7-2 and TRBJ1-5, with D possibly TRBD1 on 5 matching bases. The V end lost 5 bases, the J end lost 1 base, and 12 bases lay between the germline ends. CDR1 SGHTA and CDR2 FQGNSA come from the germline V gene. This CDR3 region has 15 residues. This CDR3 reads CASSPGGSSNQPQHF. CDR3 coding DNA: TGTGCCAGCAGCCCCGGGGGGTCAAGCAATCAGCCCCAGCATTTT.

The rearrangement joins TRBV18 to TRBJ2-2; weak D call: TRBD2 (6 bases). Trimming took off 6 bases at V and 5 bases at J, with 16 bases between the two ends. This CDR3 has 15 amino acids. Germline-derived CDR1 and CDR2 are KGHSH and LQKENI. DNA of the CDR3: TGTGCCAGCTCGACCGGGACTCCCGGGACCGGGGAGCTGTTTTTT. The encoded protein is CASSTGTPGTGELFF.

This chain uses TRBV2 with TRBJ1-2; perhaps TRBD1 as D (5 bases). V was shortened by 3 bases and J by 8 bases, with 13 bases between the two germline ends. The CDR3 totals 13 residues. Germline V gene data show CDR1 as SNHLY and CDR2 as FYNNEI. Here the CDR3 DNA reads TGTGCCAGCAGTGAGGGGCAGGAAGACGGCTACACCTTC. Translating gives CASSEGQEDGYTF.

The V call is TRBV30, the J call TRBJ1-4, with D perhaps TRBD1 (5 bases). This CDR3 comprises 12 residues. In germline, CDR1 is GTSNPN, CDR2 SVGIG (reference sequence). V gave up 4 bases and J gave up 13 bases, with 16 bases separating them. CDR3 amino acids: CAWTTSGVRLFF. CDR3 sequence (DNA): TGTGCCTGGACCACTTCGGGGGTGCGACTGTTTTTT.

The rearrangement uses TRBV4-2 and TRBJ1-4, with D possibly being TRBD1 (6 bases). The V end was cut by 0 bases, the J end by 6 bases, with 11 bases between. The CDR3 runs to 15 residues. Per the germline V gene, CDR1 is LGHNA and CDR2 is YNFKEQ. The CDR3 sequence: CASSQDGAGDEKLFF. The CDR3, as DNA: TGTGCCAGCAGCCAAGACGGGGCAGGGGATGAAAAACTGTTTTTT.

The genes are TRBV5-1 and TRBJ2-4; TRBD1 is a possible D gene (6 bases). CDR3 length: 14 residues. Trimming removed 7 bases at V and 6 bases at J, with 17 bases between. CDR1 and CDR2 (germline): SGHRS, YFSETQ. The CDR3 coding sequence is TGCGCCAGCGCACAGGACAGTCAGGGAAACATTCAGTACTTC. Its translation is CASAQDSQGNIQYF.

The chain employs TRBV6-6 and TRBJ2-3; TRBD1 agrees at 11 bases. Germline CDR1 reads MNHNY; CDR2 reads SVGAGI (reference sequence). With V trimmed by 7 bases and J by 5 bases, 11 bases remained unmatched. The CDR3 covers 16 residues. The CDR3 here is CASTQRGTGGGDTQYF. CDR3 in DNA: TGTGCCAGCACCCAGCGCGGGACAGGGGGAGGAGATACGCAGTATTTT.

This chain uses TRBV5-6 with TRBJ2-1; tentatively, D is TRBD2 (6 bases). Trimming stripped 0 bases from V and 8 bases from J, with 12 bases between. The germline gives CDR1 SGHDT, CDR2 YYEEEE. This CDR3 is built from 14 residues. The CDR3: CASSLGLRGDEQFF. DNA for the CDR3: TGTGCCAGCAGCTTGGGTCTGCGGGGCGATGAGCAGTTCTTC.

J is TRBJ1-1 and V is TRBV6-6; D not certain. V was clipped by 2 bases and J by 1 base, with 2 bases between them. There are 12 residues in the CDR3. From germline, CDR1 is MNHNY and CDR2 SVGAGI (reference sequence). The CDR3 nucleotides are TGTGCCAGCAGTTACCGGAACACTGAAGCTTTCTTT. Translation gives CASSYRNTEAFF.

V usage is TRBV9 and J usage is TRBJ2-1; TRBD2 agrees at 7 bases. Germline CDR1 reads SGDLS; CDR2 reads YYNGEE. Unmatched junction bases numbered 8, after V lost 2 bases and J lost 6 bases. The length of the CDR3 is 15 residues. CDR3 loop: CASSVSGTNLNEQFF. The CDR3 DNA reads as TGTGCCAGCAGCGTGAGTGGGACTAACCTCAATGAGCAGTTCTTC.

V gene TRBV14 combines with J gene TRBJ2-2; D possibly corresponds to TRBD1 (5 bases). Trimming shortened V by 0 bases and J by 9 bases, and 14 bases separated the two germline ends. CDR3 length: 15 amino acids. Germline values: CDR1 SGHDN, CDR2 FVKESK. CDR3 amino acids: CASSQDRTSSRELFF. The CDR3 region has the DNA TGTGCCAGCAGCCAAGATAGGACATCGTCCCGGGAGCTGTTTTTT.